These 18 T cell receptor beta chains were all obtained from the same sample, sequenced in a study of sequential checkpoint blockade in melanoma. TCRdb's copy holds only in-frame clones and misses some; the assay was immunoSEQ multiplex PCR. The table includes 8,000 to 8,500 clones, 50% to 60% detected once. Treatment indicated: randomized to nivolumab then ipilimumab (arm A) or the reverse (arm B). Source: CD8+ T cells sorted from blood (inferred from file names), taken from a patient given nivolumab and ipilimumab in sequence. The receptor source for this set is a human donor with melanoma.

V is TRBV15 and J is TRBJ1-1, with D perhaps matching TRBD1 (5 bases). Germline V gene data show CDR1 as LNHNV and CDR2 as YYDKDF (reference sequence). The CDR3 has 15 residues. The V gene lost 3 bases and the J gene lost 4 bases, with 15 bases spanning the gap. DNA of the CDR3: TGTGCCACCAGCAGCGGCAGGGAGGGACGCACTGAAGCTTTCTTT. It yields the protein CATSSGREGRTEAFF.

The V gene is TRBV7-9, the J gene TRBJ1-1; TRBD1 matches 8 bases. Trimming cost V 5 bases and J 11 bases; bases outside gene matches: 10. The CDR3 is 13 amino acids. CDR1 SEHNR and CDR2 FQNEAQ come from the germline V gene (reference sequence). CDR3 amino acids: CASSLLDREEAFF. In DNA form, the CDR3 reads TGTGCCAGCAGCCTATTGGACAGGGAAGAGGCTTTCTTT.

This clone was detected once. This rearrangement joins TRBV10-3 to TRBJ1-2; D may be TRBD1 (6 bases). CDR1 is ENHRY, CDR2 SYGVKD, per germline. The length of the CDR3 is 14 residues. The germline V and J ends were trimmed by 2 bases and 6 bases, with 13 bases remaining between them. CDR3 DNA: TGTGCCATCAGTGAGGGGGGCAGTACTCATGGCTACACCTTC. This sequence encodes CAISEGGSTHGYTF.

CDR3 in amino acids: CASSLASGGASYEQYF. In nucleotides, the CDR3 is TGTGCCAGCAGCTTAGCTAGCGGGGGGGCCAGCTACGAGCAGTACTTC. J is TRBJ2-7 and V is TRBV7-2; TRBD2 matches at 11 bases. The ends lost 0 bases at V and 3 bases at J; junction bases unmatched: 4. Germline V gene lookup returns CDR1 SGHTA and CDR2 FQGNSA. This CDR3 has 16 amino acids.

The chain links TRBV6-5 to TRBJ1-2; weak D call: TRBD1 (5 bases). Between the trimmed V and J ends, which lost 6 bases and 5 bases, there was a span of 19 bases. The CDR3 covers 15 residues. The germline V gene encodes CDR1 MNHEY and CDR2 SVGAGI. DNA of the CDR3: TGTGCCAGCAGCCCCCTCTTTTGGGGCTGGTATGGCTACACCTTC. Translating it yields CASSPLFWGWYGYTF.

This chain joins TRBV19 and TRBJ1-2; 9 bases align to TRBD1. The CDR3 spans 14 residues. The junction had 6 bases not matched to a gene; V was cut back by 5 bases and J by 5 bases. Germline V gene sequence: CDR1 LNHDA, CDR2 SQIVND (reference sequence). The CDR3 loop reads CASSLQGAWYGYTF. In DNA form, the CDR3 reads TGTGCCAGTAGTCTACAGGGGGCGTGGTATGGCTACACCTTC.

The gene calls are TRBV30 and TRBJ1-1; TRBD1 is a possible D gene (6 bases). Trimming left V 2 bases short and J 1 base short, with 11 bases between. CDR1 GTSNPN and CDR2 SVGIG come from the germline V gene (reference sequence). This CDR3 is 14 amino acids long. The chain's CDR3 is CAWSTGQWNTEAFF. The CDR3 DNA is TGTGCCTGGAGTACAGGACAGTGGAACACTGAAGCTTTCTTT. The full variable domain, with the rest looked up from reference TRBV30 and TRBJ1-1, is SQTIHQWPATLVQPVGSPLSLECTVEGTSNPNLYWYRQAAGRGLQLLFYSVGIGQISSEVPQNLSASRPQDRQFILSSKKLLLSDSGFYLCAWSTGQWNTEAFFGQGTRLTVV.

This chain connects TRBV4-3 to TRBJ2-7; tentatively, D is TRBD2 (6 bases). Between the trimmed V and J ends, which lost 0 bases and 4 bases, there was a span of 13 bases. Germline V gene lookup returns CDR1 LGHNA and CDR2 YSLEER. This CDR3 comprises 15 residues. CDR3 bases: TGCGCCAGCAGCCAAGAGAGACTAGGATCTTACGAGCAGTACTTC. Amino acids: CASSQERLGSYEQYF.

The chain employs TRBV19 and TRBJ1-5; TRBD1 matches at 8 bases. The CDR3 is 14 amino acids. J gave up 6 bases and V 3 bases, and 4 bases lay outside the gene matches. Germline V gives CDR1 LNHDA, CDR2 SQIVND (reference sequence). The CDR3 DNA follows: TGTGCCAGTAGTATCCTGACAGGGGTTCAGCCCCAGCATTTT. It yields the protein CASSILTGVQPQHF.

J is TRBJ2-7 and V is TRBV19; D not resolved. CDR3 size: 14 residues. Between the trimmed V and J ends, which lost 3 bases and 3 bases, there was a span of 12 bases. Germline V lookup: CDR1 LNHDA, CDR2 SQIVND (reference sequence). CDR3: CASSMAESLYEQYF. Here the CDR3 DNA reads TGTGCCAGTAGTATGGCGGAATCTCTCTACGAGCAGTACTTC.

V usage is TRBV9 and J usage is TRBJ2-7; 9 bases fit TRBD1. Germline CDR1 is SGDLS and CDR2 is YYNGEE. This CDR3 spans 14 amino acids. V was pared by 2 bases and J by 5 bases, with 5 bases of the junction left unmatched. CDR3: CASSVGDRAHEQYF. The DNA for the CDR3 is TGTGCCAGCAGCGTCGGGGACAGGGCCCACGAGCAGTACTTC.

The chain joins TRBV5-6 to TRBJ1-6, with unresolved D. Germline V lookup: CDR1 SGHDT, CDR2 YYEEEE. This CDR3 spans 16 amino acids. The V gene lost 0 bases and the J gene lost 9 bases, with 16 bases spanning the gap. Here the CDR3 DNA reads TGTGCCAGCAGCTTGGGATCCGGGAGAGGGATTTCACCCCTCCACTTT. This codes for CASSLGSGRGISPLHF.

The chain links TRBV5-1 to TRBJ2-7, with D perhaps TRBD1 (6 bases). Trimming took 1 base from V and 5 from J, leaving 13 bases between them. The CDR3 has 14 amino acids. CDR1 and CDR2 (germline): SGHRS, YFSETQ. CDR3 sequence reads: CASSLIGGADEQYF. The CDR3 DNA reads as TGCGCCAGCAGCTTGATAGGGGGAGCAGACGAGCAGTACTTC.

The V and J genes are TRBV4-1 and TRBJ1-1; a possible D gene is TRBD1 (5 bases). The CDR3 contains 18 residues. The germline V gene encodes CDR1 MGHRA and CDR2 YSYEKL. The ends were cut back, 0 bases at V and 3 bases at J, with 20 bases in the middle. The CDR3 DNA sequence: TGCGCCAGCAGCCAAGAGACCGGGGCTCCGGGGGTAGACACTGAAGCTTTCTTT. It yields the protein CASSQETGAPGVDTEAFF.

V gene TRBV6-4 combines with J gene TRBJ1-1; D is undetermined. V lost 3 bases and J 7 bases, leaving 12 bases between the germline ends. Germline V gives CDR1 MRHNA, CDR2 SNTAGT. The CDR3 has 13 amino acids. The CDR3 sequence is CASSERSEGEAFF. The CDR3 coding sequence is TGTGCCAGCAGTGAGAGGTCGGAAGGTGAAGCTTTCTTT.

CDR3 nucleotides: TGTGCCAGCAGTGAAGCCGTGACACTGAACACTGAAGCTTTCTTT. It specifies CASSEAVTLNTEAFF. The chain uses TRBV2 and TRBJ1-1, with D hard to call. Germline loops: CDR1 SNHLY, CDR2 FYNNEI. With 0 bases removed from V and 0 bases from J, the gap between germline ends came to 8 bases. This CDR3 spans 15 amino acids.

This clone turned up a few times. CDR3 in DNA: TGTGCCAGCAGAGCTTACAGAGATGGCTACACCTTC. Translating it yields CASRAYRDGYTF. This chain uses TRBV6-5 with TRBJ1-2; no firm D call. V was trimmed by 6 bases and J by 6 bases, leaving 11 bases between them. The length of the CDR3 is 12 residues. The germline V gene has CDR1 MNHEY and CDR2 SVGAGI.

The chain uses TRBV6-5 and TRBJ1-6, with 7 bases fitting TRBD1. CDR3 length equals 14 residues. The J segment lost 7 bases and the V segment lost 5 bases, leaving 5 bases of the junction unmatched. Germline loops: CDR1 MNHEY, CDR2 SVGAGI. The CDR3 loop is CASSLTGRNSPLHF. CDR3 coding DNA: TGTGCCAGCAGTCTGACAGGGAGGAATTCACCCCTCCACTTT.